The entry below describes one TCR beta chain. Its antigen is currently not known. The sample holds no much larger clone one base away, and base qualities are not on file. Patients chosen for sequencing had shown expansion of CD8+CD57+ cells by flow cytometry. Every patient had severe acquired aplastic anemia, diagnosed using the International Study of Aplastic Anemia and Agranulocytosis and Camitta criteria. No patient had received any therapy when blood was sampled. The study deep-sequenced TCR repertoires of sorted CD4+ and CD8+ blood T cells from severe aplastic anemia patients and healthy subjects. Patients were enrolled under clinicaltrials.gov protocols 00001620, 01623167, 00001397, 00071045, 00081523 and 00961064 in the USA. Ficoll-Paque density gradient centrifugation was used to isolate peripheral blood mononuclear cells. Before DNA extraction, CD4+ and CD8+ T cells were sorted by FACS or by magnetic beads.

This entry comes from a study of CD8+CD57+ T cells in acquired aplastic anemia (dated by TCRdb to the late 2010s). With regard to the full study: Extracted DNA from sorted CD4+ and CD8+ cells averaged 3.2 ug, ranging from about 0.19 to 30 ug. CD8+CD57+ expansion was defined as frequency above the mean frequency observed in healthy subjects.

The study at large found these results: No significant difference in CD8+ Simpson's diversity was found between patients and healthy controls (P=0.060). Roughly 30 CD8+ CDR3 sequences were found to be shared between patients and controls, but these sequences appeared to be highly expressed in patients and within the immunodominant clones of the patients.

The cysteine opens and the phenylalanine closes a CDR3 of 13 amino acids. The DNA shown is the 39-base CDR3, in frame from base 1. V gives up 0 bases and J gives up 6 bases, and the segment between their germline ends measures 9 bases. CDR1 and CDR2 (KGHSH, LQKENI) derive from the germline V gene. Genomic DNA served as template for TCR beta VDJ combination and CDR3 sequence profiling. TCR repertoire sequencing was run on an Illumina HiSeq 2000. The published analysis was carried out like this. Repertoire assessment relied on Simpson's diversity index, CDR3 size and DJ length profiles, and TRBV/TRBJ rearrangement plots. The immunodominant clone was defined as the most abundant DNA sequence in deep sequencing data. CDR3 amino acid sequences were checked for sharing across subjects and were also compared against the VDJdb database and published repertoires. TCRdb reworked the public reads: Q25 trimming with fastp, MiXCR clone assembly, productive beta chains retained. For every CDR3 protein sequence, its rows merge into one entry that carries the most common genes and DNA. The V and J calls follow TCRdb's processing rather than the paper's. Across this sample there are just over 150,000 distinct CDR3 sequences, with 40% to 60% seen only once. Over 25% of the sample goes to the ten largest clones.

The specimen was sorted CD4+, CD8+, or CD8+CD57+ T cells (not recorded which) from PBMCs. The TCR originated in a human donor with aplastic anemia. The sequence joins TRBV18 to TRBJ2-7; the D gene is unclear. This receptor has the CDR3 CASSPPFGCEQYF. The sequenced DNA is TGTGCCAGCTCACCACCGTTTGGATGCGAGCAGTACTTC.